One sample yielded the 23 T cell receptor beta chains listed below, sequenced in a study of blood T cell repertoires in COVID-19. Sequencing used immunoSEQ multiplex PCR; TCRdb keeps in-frame clones, though not all of them. The table records 210,000 or so clones, about four fifths of them present only once. Sequenced input: peripheral blood. The receptor source for this set is a woman aged 65 to 85 with active or convalescent COVID-19.

The rearrangement joins TRBV2 to TRBJ2-1, with 9 bases matching TRBD2. J lost 1 base, V lost 9 bases, and 7 bases had no gene match. This CDR3 is built from 15 residues. Germline V gene data show CDR1 as SNHLY and CDR2 as FYNNEI. The CDR3 spells CASGPSGASYNEQFF. In nucleotides, the CDR3 is TGTGCCAGTGGGCCTAGCGGGGCATCCTACAATGAGCAGTTCTTC.

The rearrangement joins TRBV27 to TRBJ1-4; 7 bases are a match to TRBD1. This CDR3 has 14 residues. Germline assignment: CDR1 MNHEY and CDR2 SMNVEV (reference sequence). V trimming: 6 bases; J trimming: 6 bases; junction bases outside the gene matches: 7. The CDR3 spells CASRSAGGYEKLFF. The CDR3 DNA reads as TGTGCCAGCAGATCGGCAGGGGGATATGAAAAACTGTTTTTT.

The chain is built from TRBV7-7 and TRBJ2-1, with TRBD1 matching 8 bases. CDR3 size: 19 residues. Germline V gene lookup returns CDR1 SSHAT and CDR2 FNYEAQ (reference sequence). V shed 4 bases, J shed 0 bases, and the junction held 14 bases outside the gene matches. CDR3 residues: CASSWGPGQGGSSYNEQFF. CDR3 nucleotides: TGTGCCAGCAGCTGGGGCCCCGGACAGGGTGGGAGCTCCTACAATGAGCAGTTCTTC.

J is TRBJ2-1 and V is TRBV5-1, with a possible D match to TRBD2 (5 bases). CDR1 is SGHRS and CDR2 is YFSETQ in the germline V gene. The CDR3 sequence is 13 residues long. Trimming cost V 3 bases and J 7 bases, with 11 bases left between them. This CDR3 reads CASSYGVENEQFF. The CDR3 coding sequence is TGCGCCAGCAGCTACGGGGTCGAAAATGAGCAGTTCTTC.

The chain carries TRBV30 and TRBJ2-1; TRBD2 agrees at 15 bases. V dropped 1 base and J dropped 7; count of bases not matched to a gene: 2. The CDR3 is 15 amino acids. Looked up from germline, CDR1 is GTSNPN and CDR2 is SVGIG (reference sequence). This chain's CDR3 is CAWSDGLAGGNEQFF. CDR3 in DNA: TGTGCCTGGAGTGATGGACTAGCGGGAGGGAATGAGCAGTTCTTC.

The V call is TRBV28, the J call TRBJ2-1, with 11 positions matching TRBD2. CDR3 length: 15 residues. Trimming cost V 7 bases and J 3 bases; bases outside gene matches: 5. The germline V gene has CDR1 MDHEN and CDR2 SYDVKM. The CDR3 is CASTLGTSGYNEQFF. The CDR3 nucleotides read TGTGCCAGCACCCTAGGGACTAGCGGCTACAATGAGCAGTTCTTC.

The chain joins TRBV5-1 to TRBJ2-6; D is uncertain. Germline V gives CDR1 SGHRS, CDR2 YFSETQ. CDR3 length: 13 amino acids. The ends were cut back, 4 bases at V and 4 bases at J, with 6 bases in the middle. CDR3 residues: CASSGLGANVLTF. The CDR3 nucleotides read TGCGCCAGCAGCGGCCTCGGGGCCAACGTCCTGACTTTC.

The genes are TRBV20-1 and TRBJ1-2; no reliable D call. This CDR3 has 14 residues. Germline V CDR1 and CDR2: DFQATT, SNEGSKA (reference sequence). V lost 3 bases to trimming and J lost 0 bases, with 11 bases between them. The CDR3 DNA is TGCAGTGCTAGTGCGACCGGGACTAACTATGGCTACACCTTC. It encodes CSASATGTNYGYTF.

The count of this clone is one. This rearrangement joins TRBV5-6 to TRBJ1-1; unclear D gene. The V gene lost 1 base and the J gene lost 6 bases, with 13 bases spanning the gap. Germline CDR1 and CDR2: SGHDT and YYEEEE. The CDR3 runs 14 residues. CDR3 sequence reads: CASSLWARVAEAFF. The CDR3 DNA reads as TGTGCCAGCAGCTTGTGGGCCCGCGTGGCTGAAGCTTTCTTT.

V usage is TRBV19 and J usage is TRBJ2-1; D might be TRBD2 (6 bases). CDR1 is LNHDA and CDR2 is SQIVND in the germline V gene (reference sequence). V was clipped by 1 base and J by 4 bases, with 11 bases between them. The length of the CDR3 is 15 residues. The CDR3 coding sequence is TGTGCCAGTAGTATAGGGAGGGACTTGTACAATGAGCAGTTCTTC. This sequence encodes CASSIGRDLYNEQFF.

The rearrangement uses TRBV30 and TRBJ1-3; D call uncertain. Deletions cut 0 bases from V and 2 bases from J, with 8 bases between. Looked up from germline, CDR1 is GTSNPN and CDR2 is SVGIG (reference sequence). This CDR3 has 14 amino acids. CDR3 in amino acids: CAWSVISAGNTIYF. CDR3 sequence (DNA): TGTGCCTGGAGTGTAATTTCAGCTGGAAACACCATATATTTT.

This chain connects TRBV28 to TRBJ1-4; TRBD1 aligns across 9 bases. The length of the CDR3 is 16 residues. V shed 6 bases, J shed 7 bases, and the junction held 12 bases outside the gene matches. The germline CDR1 and CDR2 sequences are MDHEN and SYDVKM. The CDR3 region has the DNA TGTGCCAGCAGCCACCGGACAGGGGTTCGAGGTGAAAAACTGTTTTTT. Its protein product is CASSHRTGVRGEKLFF.

The chain employs TRBV5-1 and TRBJ2-6; no reliable D call. Trimming pared 0 bases from V and 5 bases from J, leaving 9 bases between. Germline loops: CDR1 SGHRS, CDR2 YFSETQ. The CDR3 loop spans 15 amino acids. The CDR3 region is CASSLAPTRANVLTF. In DNA, the CDR3 is TGCGCCAGCAGCTTGGCTCCCACTAGGGCCAACGTCCTGACTTTC.

This chain links TRBV14 with TRBJ1-6; D is possibly TRBD1 (6 bases). Germline V gene data show CDR1 as SGHDN and CDR2 as FVKESK. This CDR3 is 14 amino acids long. V gave up 2 bases and J gave up 10 bases, with 12 bases separating them. CDR3 in amino acids: CASSQNPRGSPLHF. CDR3 coding DNA: TGTGCCAGCAGCCAAAACCCCAGGGGATCACCCCTCCACTTT.

This clone came up a few times. The chain links TRBV29-1 to TRBJ2-5; TRBD2 is a possible D gene (6 bases). The V end was cut by 7 bases, the J end by 7 bases, with 22 bases between. CDR3 length: 14 amino acids. Per germline, CDR1 SQVTM and CDR2 ANQGSEA. The CDR3 DNA reads as TGCAGCGCCCGGGGTAGGGGCGCAGCGGGGACCCAGTACTTC. It is translated as CSARGRGAAGTQYF.

The CDR3 DNA sequence: TGTGCCAGCAGCCAAGAAGGGACTAGTAGCGACATTCAGTACTTC. It codes for CASSQEGTSSDIQYF. The chain has TRBV3-1 (or the pseudogene TRBV3-2) and TRBJ2-4; 8 nucleotides match TRBD2. With 0 bases clipped from V and 8 bases from J, the junction kept 6 bases outside the gene matches. CDR1 LGHDT and CDR2 YNNKEL come from the germline V gene (reference sequence). The length of the CDR3 is 15 residues.

In this sample, this clone turned up a few times. This sequence joins TRBV19 and TRBJ2-2; D is perhaps TRBD2 (6 bases). CDR1 LNHDA and CDR2 SQIVND come from the germline V gene (reference sequence). The CDR3 has 15 amino acids. Trimming shortened V by 5 bases and J by 4 bases, and 14 bases separated the two germline ends. CDR3 region: CASSYSGSRTGELFF. The CDR3 DNA is TGTGCCAGTAGTTATTCCGGGAGCCGCACCGGGGAGCTGTTTTTT.

V gene TRBV11-2 combines with J gene TRBJ2-3; no firm D call. Per the germline V gene, CDR1 is SGHAT and CDR2 is FQNNGV. The CDR3 length is 15 residues. Trimming removed 2 bases at V and 2 bases at J, with 11 bases between. The DNA for the CDR3 is TGTGCCAGCAGCTTACGACTGCCGCCCACAGATACGCAGTATTTT. This translates into CASSLRLPPTDTQYF.

V is TRBV28 and J is TRBJ2-3, with D unresolved. Trimming took 6 bases from V and 0 from J, leaving 13 bases between them. The CDR3 contains 15 residues. Germline CDR1 and CDR2: MDHEN and SYDVKM. The DNA of the CDR3 is TGTGCCAGCAGGCCCCGAACCGCGAGCACAGATACGCAGTATTTT. Encoded protein: CASRPRTASTDTQYF.

The chain has TRBV15 and TRBJ2-1, with 9 bases fitting TRBD1. V shed 6 bases, J shed 5 bases, and the junction held 11 bases outside the gene matches. The CDR3 is made up of 16 amino acids. Germline CDR1 is LNHNV and CDR2 is YYDKDF (reference sequence). Here the CDR3 DNA reads TGTGCCACCAGAGGACAGGGGACCTCATCTAACAATGAGCAGTTCTTC. This sequence encodes CATRGQGTSSNNEQFF.

This clone was seen once. The chain carries TRBV29-1 and TRBJ2-5; 8 nucleotides align to TRBD2. CDR1 is SQVTM, CDR2 ANQGSEA, per germline. V was clipped by 8 bases and J by 5 bases; unmatched bases: 4. This CDR3 comprises 11 residues. The DNA of the CDR3 is TGCAGCTCGGGAGGGGTGGAGACCCAGTACTTC. Amino acids: CSSGGVETQYF. The full variable domain, in which reference TRBV29-1 and TRBJ2-5 provide the parts outside the CDR3, is SAVISQKPSRDICQRGTSLTIQCQVDSQVTMMFWYRQQPGQSLTLIATANQGSEATYESGFVIDKFPISRPNLTFSTLTVSNMSPEDSSIYLCSSGGVETQYFGPGTRLLVL.

The chain has TRBV11-2 and TRBJ1-1, with D uncertain. The CDR3 is 12 residues long. Germline V lookup: CDR1 SGHAT, CDR2 FQNNGV. Trimming stripped 5 bases from V and 3 bases from J, with 7 bases between. The CDR3 DNA sequence: TGTGCCAGCAGCCCGAGGGACACTGAAGCTTTCTTT. Protein product: CASSPRDTEAFF.

The chain uses TRBV27 and TRBJ2-7, with 12 bases aligning to TRBD2. This CDR3 comprises 15 residues. Trimming removed 8 bases from V and 5 bases from J; junction bases left unmatched: 10. Looked up from germline, CDR1 is MNHEY and CDR2 is SMNVEV (reference sequence). The CDR3 loop reads CASRTWGLAGDEQYF. DNA for the CDR3: TGTGCCAGCCGAACTTGGGGACTAGCGGGTGACGAGCAGTACTTC.